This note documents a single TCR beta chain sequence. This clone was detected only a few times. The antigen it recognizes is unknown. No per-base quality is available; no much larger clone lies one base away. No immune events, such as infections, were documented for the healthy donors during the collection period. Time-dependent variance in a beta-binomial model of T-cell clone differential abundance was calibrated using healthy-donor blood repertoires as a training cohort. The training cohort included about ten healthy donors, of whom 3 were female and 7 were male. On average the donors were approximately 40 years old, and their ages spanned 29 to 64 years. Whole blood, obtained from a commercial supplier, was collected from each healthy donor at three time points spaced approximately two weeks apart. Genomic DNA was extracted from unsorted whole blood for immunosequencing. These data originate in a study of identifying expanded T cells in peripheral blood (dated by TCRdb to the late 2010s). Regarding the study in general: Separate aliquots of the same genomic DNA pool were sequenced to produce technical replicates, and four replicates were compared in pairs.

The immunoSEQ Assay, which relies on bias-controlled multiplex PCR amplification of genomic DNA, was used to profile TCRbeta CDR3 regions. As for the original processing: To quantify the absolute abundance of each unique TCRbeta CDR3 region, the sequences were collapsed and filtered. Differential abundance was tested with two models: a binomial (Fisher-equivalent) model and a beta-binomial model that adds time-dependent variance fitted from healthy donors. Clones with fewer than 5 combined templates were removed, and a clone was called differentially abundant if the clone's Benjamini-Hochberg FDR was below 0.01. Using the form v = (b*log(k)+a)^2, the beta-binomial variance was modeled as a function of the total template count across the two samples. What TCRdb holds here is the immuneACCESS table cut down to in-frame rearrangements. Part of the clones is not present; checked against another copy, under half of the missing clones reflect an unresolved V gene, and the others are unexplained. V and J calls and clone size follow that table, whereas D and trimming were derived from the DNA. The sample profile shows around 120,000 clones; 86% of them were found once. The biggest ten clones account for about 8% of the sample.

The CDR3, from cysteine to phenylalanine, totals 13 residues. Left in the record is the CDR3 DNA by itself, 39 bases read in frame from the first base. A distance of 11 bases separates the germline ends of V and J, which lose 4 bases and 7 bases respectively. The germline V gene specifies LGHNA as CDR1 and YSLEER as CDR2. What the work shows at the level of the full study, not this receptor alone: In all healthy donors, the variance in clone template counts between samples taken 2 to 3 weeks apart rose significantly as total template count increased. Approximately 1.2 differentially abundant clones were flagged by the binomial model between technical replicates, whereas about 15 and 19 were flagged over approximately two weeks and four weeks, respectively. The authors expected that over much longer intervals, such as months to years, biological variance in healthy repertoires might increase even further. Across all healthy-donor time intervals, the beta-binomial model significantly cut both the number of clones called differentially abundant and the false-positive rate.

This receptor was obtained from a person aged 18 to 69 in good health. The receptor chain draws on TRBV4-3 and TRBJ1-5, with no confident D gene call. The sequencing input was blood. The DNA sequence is TGCGCCAGCAGCCTAACCGATAACCAGCCCCAGCATTTT. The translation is CASSLTDNQPQHF.